The clone carrying this TCR beta chain occurred once. The CDR3 spans 13 residues. With 3 bases removed from V and 3 bases from J, the gap between germline ends came to 8 bases. Germline CDR1 and CDR2: KGHSH and LQKENI. As handled by the study authors: Estimation of nucleated cell counts relied on the amplification of reference gene primers. The repertoire was sequenced with immunoSEQ multiplex PCR; TCRdb's copy has only in-frame clones and lacks some. That table furnishes V, J and clone size, whereas the DNA furnished D and trimming. The table includes around 260,000 clones, 90% detected once. The data stem from a study of blood T cell repertoires in COVID-19.

This chain uses TRBV18 with TRBJ1-1, with D unresolved. This clonotype was sampled from a woman in her thirties who had recovered from COVID-19. Sequencing was done on a sample of PBMCs or T cells enriched from blood (not recorded which). The CDR3 region has the DNA TGTGCCAGCTCACCTTCGAGGGACACTGAAGCTTTCTTT. This translates into CASSPSRDTEAFF.